This T cell receptor beta chain was captured in a study of cytomegalovirus exposure and HLA in healthy donors. The V gene lost 0 bases and the J gene lost 5 bases, with 8 bases spanning the gap. Germline V lookup: CDR1 SGHRS, CDR2 YFSETQ. CDR3 length equals 13 residues. Study-level findings and limits: Most TCRs appeared rarely, but some public TCRs recurred in many donors.

To note about this clone: Antigen unknown.

TCRdb's table, derived via immunoSEQ multiplex PCR, lists solely in-frame clones and lacks some. The data contain roughly 120,000 clones, around 94% of them seen just once; the ten biggest clones take up roughly 1.2%. This sequence was found in a woman aged 18-29 years in good health and CMV-seronegative. The V gene is TRBV5-1, the J gene TRBJ1-1, with a possible D match to TRBD1 (5 bases). Input material: PBMCs. The CDR3 protein is CASSLGGRTEAFF. As DNA, the CDR3 is TGCGCCAGCAGCTTGGGGGGGAGGACTGAAGCTTTCTTT.